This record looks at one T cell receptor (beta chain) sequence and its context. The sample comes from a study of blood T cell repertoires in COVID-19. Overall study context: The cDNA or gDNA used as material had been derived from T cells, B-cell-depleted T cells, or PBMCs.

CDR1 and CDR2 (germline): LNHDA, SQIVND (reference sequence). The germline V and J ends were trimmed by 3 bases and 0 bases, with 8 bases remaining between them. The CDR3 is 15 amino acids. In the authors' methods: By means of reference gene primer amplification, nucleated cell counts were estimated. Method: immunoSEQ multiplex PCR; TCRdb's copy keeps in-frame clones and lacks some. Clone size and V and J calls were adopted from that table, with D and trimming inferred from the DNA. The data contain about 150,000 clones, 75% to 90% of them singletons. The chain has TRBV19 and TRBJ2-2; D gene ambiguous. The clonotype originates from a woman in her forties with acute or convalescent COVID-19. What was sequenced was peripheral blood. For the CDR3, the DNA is TGTGCCAGTAGTATGCCAAGCGCGAACACCGGGGAGCTGTTTTTT. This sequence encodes CASSMPSANTGELFF. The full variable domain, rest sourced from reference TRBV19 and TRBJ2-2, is DGGITQSPKYLFRKEGQNVTLSCEQNLNHDAMYWYRQDPGQGLRLIYYSQIVNDFQKGDIAEGYSVSREKKESFPLTVTSAQKNPTAFYLCASSMPSANTGELFFGEGSRLTVL.